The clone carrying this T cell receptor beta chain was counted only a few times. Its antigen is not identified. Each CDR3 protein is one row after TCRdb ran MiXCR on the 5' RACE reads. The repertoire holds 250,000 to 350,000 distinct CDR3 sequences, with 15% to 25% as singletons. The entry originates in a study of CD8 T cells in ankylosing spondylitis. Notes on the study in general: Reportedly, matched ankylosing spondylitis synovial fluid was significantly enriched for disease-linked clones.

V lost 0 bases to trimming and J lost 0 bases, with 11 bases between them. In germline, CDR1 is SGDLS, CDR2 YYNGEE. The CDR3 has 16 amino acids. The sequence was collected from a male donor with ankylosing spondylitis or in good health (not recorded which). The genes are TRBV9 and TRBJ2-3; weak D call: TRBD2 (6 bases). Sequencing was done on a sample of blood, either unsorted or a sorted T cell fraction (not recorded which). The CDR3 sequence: CASSVAAGHSTDTQYF. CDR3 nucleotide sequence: TGTGCCAGCAGCGTAGCTGCGGGGCATAGCACAGATACGCAGTATTTT. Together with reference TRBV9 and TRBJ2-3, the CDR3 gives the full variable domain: DSGVTQTPKHLITATGQRVTLRCSPRSGDLSVYWYQQSLDQGLQFLIQYYNGEERAKGNILERFSAQQFPDLHSELNLSSLELGDSALYFCASSVAAGHSTDTQYFGPGTRLTVL.